Below are 32 T cell receptor beta chains sequenced from a single sample in a study of T cell repertoires in cytomegalovirus infection. TCRdb reprocessed the reads via MiXCR and lists one record per CDR3 protein. The data show about 740,000 distinct CDR3 sequences, under 40% seen once. The sequencing sample was made of PBMCs. Receptors originate from a human donor in good health (CMV status not recorded). Some clones in this sample may be carry-over from other donors' samples.

This clonotype has a count of ten or more. The chain carries TRBV6-1 and TRBJ1-1, with D possibly TRBD1 on 5 matching bases. CDR1 is MNHNS, CDR2 SASEGT, per germline. V was shortened by 7 bases and J by 4 bases, with 13 bases between the two germline ends. CDR3 length: 13 residues. CDR3 in DNA: TGTGCCAGCATTAATGCAGGGCTCACTGAAGCTTTCTTT. It encodes CASINAGLTEAFF.

A word on this clonotype: A junction boundary mismatches the germline segment, possibly from a read error. The chain has TRBV7-8 and TRBJ2-5, with 9 bases identical to TRBD2. This CDR3 is 15 amino acids long. CDR1 is SGHVS and CDR2 is FQNEAQ in the germline V gene. CDR3 protein: CDSSPSSGIQETQYF. DNA of the CDR3: TGTGACAGCAGCCCCTCTAGCGGGATACAAGAGACCCAGTACTTC.

This clonotype was counted only a few times. This sequence joins TRBV24-1 and TRBJ1-2; TRBD1 aligns across 8 bases. J gave up 8 bases and V 4 bases, and 8 bases lay outside the gene matches. Germline assignment: CDR1 KGHDR and CDR2 SFDVKD. This CDR3 has 14 residues. The CDR3 loop reads CATSDYRGIEGYTF. CDR3 DNA: TGTGCCACCAGTGACTACAGGGGGATTGAAGGCTACACCTTC.

V and J are TRBV15 and TRBJ2-7, with D unresolved. Germline CDR1 and CDR2: LNHNV and YYDKDF (reference sequence). The CDR3 has 14 residues. Trimming took 0 bases from V and 0 from J, leaving 6 bases between them. CDR3 in DNA: TGTGCCACCAGCAGAGATTTGGCCTCCTACGAGCAGTACTTC. Protein: CATSRDLASYEQYF. The full variable domain, completed using reference TRBV15 and TRBJ2-7, is DAMVIQNPRYQVTQFGKPVTLSCSQTLNHNVMYWYQQKSSQAPKLLFHYYDKDFNNEADTPDNFQSRRPNTSFCFLDIRSPGLGDTAMYLCATSRDLASYEQYFGPGTRLTVT.

This rearrangement joins TRBV19 to TRBJ1-3; D perhaps matches TRBD1 (5 bases). The CDR3 extends over 13 amino acids. Trimming shortened V by 9 bases and J by 4 bases, and 13 bases separated the two germline ends. The germline V gene has CDR1 LNHDA and CDR2 SQIVND (reference sequence). Here the CDR3 reads CASRQGGGNTIYF. The CDR3 DNA reads TGTGCCAGCCGGCAGGGTGGAGGAAACACCATATATTTT.

The V and J genes are TRBV28 and TRBJ2-5; 8 nucleotides match TRBD2. The V segment lost 3 bases and the J segment 2 bases; nucleotides outside the gene matches: 8. The CDR3 runs to 16 residues. From germline, CDR1 is MDHEN and CDR2 SYDVKM. The CDR3 DNA reads TGTGCCAGCAGTTTGGGACCGGGACTAGGACAAGAGACCCAGTACTTC. The encoded protein is CASSLGPGLGQETQYF.

The V call is TRBV6-8, the J call TRBJ2-1; D is tentatively TRBD1 or TRBD2 (5 bases each). V lost 6 bases and J 9 bases, leaving 9 bases between the germline ends. The CDR3 covers 11 residues. Germline assignment: CDR1 MNHGY and CDR2 SAAAGT. The CDR3 DNA reads TGTGCCAGCAGGGGGGAGTTTGAGCAGTTCTTC. Encoded protein: CASRGEFEQFF.

The J gene is TRBJ2-5, the V gene TRBV29-1; maybe TRBD1 (5 bases). Germline CDR1 SQVTM, CDR2 ANQGSEA. The V gene lost 4 bases and the J gene lost 2 bases, with 20 bases spanning the gap. CDR3 length equals 16 residues. CDR3 nucleotides: TGCAGCGTTGGGGCCGACCAGCGACAGACACAAGAGACCCAGTACTTC. It translates to CSVGADQRQTQETQYF.

This clonotype turned up a few times. The rearrangement links TRBV4-1 to TRBJ1-4; D not certain. Trimming pared 4 bases from V and 7 bases from J, leaving 7 bases between. This CDR3 has 12 amino acids. In germline, CDR1 is MGHRA, CDR2 YSYEKL. Here the CDR3 reads CASSRGSEKLFF. CDR3 sequence (DNA): TGCGCCAGCAGCCGGGGAAGTGAAAAACTGTTTTTT.

In this sample, this clonotype turned up a few times. The rearrangement joins TRBV7-9 to TRBJ2-2; tentative D call: TRBD1 (5 bases). Germline CDR1 SEHNR, CDR2 FQNEAQ (reference sequence). The germline V and J ends were trimmed by 0 bases and 6 bases, with 8 bases remaining between them. CDR3 size: 14 residues. CDR3 region: CASSLARGSGELFF. CDR3 DNA: TGTGCCAGCAGCTTAGCAAGGGGATCCGGGGAGCTGTTTTTT.

This clonotype was detected a few times. The chain uses TRBV19 and TRBJ1-5, with D unresolved. In germline, CDR1 is LNHDA, CDR2 SQIVND (reference sequence). With 0 bases removed from V and 4 bases from J, the gap between germline ends came to 10 bases. The CDR3 covers 15 residues. The CDR3 region has the DNA TGTGCCAGTAGTATAGACGGGCGTAAGAATCAGCCCCAGCATTTT. It is translated as CASSIDGRKNQPQHF.

The gene calls are TRBV27 and TRBJ1-2; weak D call: TRBD1 (6 bases). The germline V and J ends were trimmed by 3 bases and 8 bases, with 13 bases remaining between them. This CDR3 comprises 13 residues. From germline, CDR1 is MNHEY and CDR2 SMNVEV (reference sequence). The CDR3 DNA follows: TGTGCCAGCAGTTTCGGACAGCCATACGGCTACACCTTC. This codes for CASSFGQPYGYTF.

Only a few counts were recorded for this clonotype. This sequence joins TRBV15 and TRBJ1-5; D unclear. V gave up 3 bases and J gave up 5 bases, with 23 bases separating them. The CDR3 loop spans 18 amino acids. The V gene's germline CDR1 is LNHNV and CDR2 YYDKDF (reference sequence). CDR3 amino acids: CATSRASVSRTGDQPQHF. The CDR3 bases are TGTGCCACCAGCAGGGCCAGCGTAAGTCGAACTGGCGATCAGCCCCAGCATTTT. Supplemented by reference TRBV15 and TRBJ1-5, the full variable domain reads DAMVIQNPRYQVTQFGKPVTLSCSQTLNHNVMYWYQQKSSQAPKLLFHYYDKDFNNEADTPDNFQSRRPNTSFCFLDIRSPGLGDTAMYLCATSRASVSRTGDQPQHFGDGTRLSIL.

The chain uses TRBV5-1 and TRBJ2-3; D unclear. V was pared by 0 bases and J by 4 bases, with 6 bases between. Germline lookup yields CDR1 SGHRS and CDR2 YFSETQ. The CDR3 totals 13 residues. This chain's CDR3 is CASSLAAADTQYF. In DNA form, the CDR3 reads TGCGCCAGCAGCTTGGCCGCCGCAGATACGCAGTATTTT.

This chain links TRBV7-9 with TRBJ1-6; 10 bases agree with TRBD1. CDR1 is SEHNR and CDR2 is FQNEAQ in the germline V gene (reference sequence). CDR3 length: 18 residues. J gave up 7 bases and V 5 bases, and 14 bases lay outside the gene matches. CDR3 in amino acids: CASSTGTGERMRNSPLHF. In DNA form, the CDR3 reads TGTGCCAGCAGCACCGGGACAGGGGAACGGATGCGGAATTCACCCCTCCACTTT.

The chain combines TRBV6-8 with TRBJ2-1; the D is unclear. The germline V gene encodes CDR1 MNHGY and CDR2 SAAAGT. The CDR3 is 12 residues long. The V gene lost 2 bases and the J gene lost 8 bases, with 7 bases spanning the gap. The CDR3 region has the DNA TGTGCCAGCAGTTACGGGGTCGATGAGCAGTTCTTC. As protein: CASSYGVDEQFF.

The gene calls are TRBV5-8 and TRBJ1-1; D is undetermined. The V gene's germline CDR1 is SGHTS and CDR2 YDEGEE. The V end was cut by 0 bases, the J end by 4 bases, with 25 bases between. This CDR3 has 19 residues. CDR3 region: CASSLGVWIPHFRGTEAFF. The CDR3 DNA follows: TGTGCCAGCAGCTTGGGGGTCTGGATCCCACACTTCCGTGGCACTGAAGCTTTCTTT.

This clonotype has just a few counts. The chain employs TRBV11-1 and TRBJ1-1; D is ambiguous. Trimming shortened V by 0 bases and J by 2 bases, and 10 bases separated the two germline ends. The CDR3 totals 15 residues. Germline CDR1 reads SGHAT; CDR2 reads FQDESV (reference sequence). As DNA, the CDR3 is TGTGCCAGCAGCTTAGCGGTGTCGGATAACACTGAAGCTTTCTTT. As protein: CASSLAVSDNTEAFF. Looking up the rest from reference TRBV11-1 and TRBJ1-1 gives the full variable domain: EAEVAQSPRYKITEKSQAVAFWCDPISGHATLYWYRQILGQGPELLVQFQDESVVDDSQLPKDRFSAERLKGVDSTLKIQPAELGDSAMYLCASSLAVSDNTEAFFGQGTRLTVV.

Points on this clonotype: A clone one base away is much larger, so this may be a read error. The chain combines TRBV12-3 or TRBV12-4 with TRBJ1-2; D is perhaps TRBD1 (6 bases). The CDR3 contains 15 residues. The DNA of the CDR3 is TGTGCCAGCAGTTTCTCTGACAGGAATACCTATGGCTGCACCTTC. Translating gives CASSFSDRNTYGCTF.

This clonotype was seen a single time. The CDR3 loop reads CASSLLEEAFF. The CDR3 region has the DNA TGTGCCAGCAGCTTGCTAGAAGAAGCTTTCTTT. The V and J genes are TRBV5-6 and TRBJ1-1; D gene unclear. The germline V gene has CDR1 SGHDT and CDR2 YYEEEE. Trimming removed 1 base from V and 8 bases from J, with 6 bases in between. The length of the CDR3 is 11 residues.

This clonotype appeared many times. The chain recombines TRBV11-1 with TRBJ1-1; unclear D gene. Germline-derived CDR1 and CDR2 are SGHAT and FQDESV (reference sequence). The CDR3 totals 11 residues. Trimming took 6 bases from V and 5 from J, leaving 7 bases between them. Written as DNA, the CDR3 is TGTGCCAGCAGAATAGCGACTGAAGCTTTCTTT. Translating gives CASRIATEAFF.

In this sample, this clonotype turned up a few times. The chain links TRBV28 to TRBJ2-3; 7 nucleotides agree with TRBD2. This CDR3 comprises 17 residues. With 5 bases clipped from V and 4 bases from J, the junction kept 15 bases outside the gene matches. Looked up from germline, CDR1 is MDHEN and CDR2 is SYDVKM. This CDR3 is CASSGGRLAAGPDTQYF. The CDR3 DNA is TGTGCCAGCAGTGGGGGAAGACTAGCCGCCGGGCCAGATACGCAGTATTTT.

The chain uses TRBV11-2 and TRBJ1-6, with D unresolved. Between the trimmed V and J ends, which lost 2 bases and 7 bases, there was a span of 12 bases. Germline values: CDR1 SGHAT, CDR2 FQNNGV. This CDR3 has 15 amino acids. The CDR3: CASSLFRGWNSPLHF. The CDR3 DNA reads TGTGCCAGCAGCTTATTCCGAGGGTGGAATTCACCCCTCCACTTT.

V gene TRBV11-2 combines with J gene TRBJ2-2; a weak D match, TRBD1 (6 bases). This CDR3 contains 15 residues. V was shortened by 5 bases and J by 1 base, with 11 bases between the two germline ends. Germline CDR1 and CDR2: SGHAT and FQNNGV. The CDR3, as DNA: TGTGCCAGCAGCCGGCTACAGGGGAACACCGGGGAGCTGTTTTTT. It specifies CASSRLQGNTGELFF.

The genes are TRBV19 and TRBJ1-5; 7 nucleotides agree with TRBD1. This CDR3 contains 15 residues. The V segment lost 6 bases and the J segment 9 bases; nucleotides outside the gene matches: 14. Per the germline V gene, CDR1 is LNHDA and CDR2 is SQIVND (reference sequence). The CDR3 loop is CASRNSGQTLWPQHF. The CDR3 DNA is TGTGCCAGTAGGAATTCGGGACAGACGTTATGGCCCCAGCATTTT.

V and J are TRBV7-2 and TRBJ1-4, with a weak D call TRBD1 (5 bases). Trimming shortened V by 5 bases and J by 7 bases, and 14 bases separated the two germline ends. Germline V CDR1 and CDR2: SGHTA, FQGNSA. The CDR3 spans 14 residues. CDR3 in DNA: TGTGCCAGCAGCCCGGGACTCGTGGGTGAAAAACTGTTTTTT. Amino acid sequence: CASSPGLVGEKLFF.

As to this clonotype: This sequence may be a read error, since a much larger clone differs from it by one base. The chain is built from TRBV7-8 and TRBJ1-5; no definite D call. Germline CDR1 reads SGHVS; CDR2 reads FQNEAQ. The CDR3 length is 13 residues. CDR3 amino acids: CASSLEVYQTQHF. The CDR3 nucleotides read TGTGCCAGCAGCTTAGAGGTGTATCAGACCCAGCATTTT.

This clonotype was detected only once. The rearrangement uses TRBV20-1 and TRBJ2-1, with D maybe TRBD2 (5 bases). From germline, CDR1 is DFQATT and CDR2 SNEGSKA (reference sequence). V was clipped by 7 bases and J by 7 bases, with 17 bases between them. The CDR3 runs 13 residues. CDR3 DNA sequence: TGCAGTGTGATGAGCGGTACAGTAAATGAGCAGTTCTTC. Translation gives CSVMSGTVNEQFF.

The CDR3 sequence is CASRHRDGYGYTF. DNA of the CDR3: TGTGCCAGTAGACACCGGGACGGCTATGGCTACACCTTC. The chain is built from TRBV19 and TRBJ1-2; tentatively, D is TRBD1 (5 bases). The CDR3 loop spans 13 amino acids. Trimming stripped 6 bases from V and 4 bases from J, with 12 bases between. Germline values: CDR1 LNHDA, CDR2 SQIVND (reference sequence).

The chain is built from TRBV28 and TRBJ2-1, with 12 positions matching TRBD2. In germline, CDR1 is MDHEN, CDR2 SYDVKM. The CDR3 contains 17 residues. Trimming took 6 bases from V and 2 from J; bases not matched to a gene: 8. The CDR3 protein is CASSRLAGAPPYNEQFF. The CDR3 nucleotides are TGTGCCAGCAGCCGACTAGCGGGGGCCCCGCCCTACAATGAGCAGTTCTTC.

As DNA, the CDR3 is TGTGCCAGCAATTATGAGGGGTATCATCAGCCCCAGCATTTT. Encoded protein: CASNYEGYHQPQHF. The chain uses TRBV12-3 or TRBV12-4 and TRBJ1-5, with D possibly TRBD1 on 5 matching bases. This CDR3 has 14 residues. Trimming shortened V by 7 bases and J by 5 bases, and 15 bases separated the two germline ends.

The rearrangement joins TRBV7-6 to TRBJ2-4, with D unresolved. This CDR3 is 13 amino acids long. In germline, CDR1 is SGHVS, CDR2 FNYEAQ. V lost 0 bases and J lost 8, with 8 bases in between. The CDR3 coding sequence is TGTGCCAGCAGCTTAGCGCATACAGACATTCAGTACTTC. It encodes CASSLAHTDIQYF.